This T cell receptor (beta chain) derives from a study of T-cell reconstitution after alpha-beta-depleted transplantation in children. A library of TCRbeta sequences, prepared with unique molecular identifiers, was generated. TCRdb passed the PCR reads through MiXCR, listing each CDR3 protein once. Among approximately 400,000 distinct CDR3 sequences listed, about 11% were seen once. This clonotype has ten or more counts. V was shortened by 1 base and J by 7 bases, with 13 bases between the two germline ends. From germline, CDR1 is SQVTM and CDR2 ANQGSEA. The CDR3 spans 13 residues. The sequencing used PBMCs from the stem cell graft donor, collected from the stem cell graft. The clonotype originates from a human donor who donated a stem cell graft to a child with acute myeloid leukemia. The chain carries TRBV29-1 and TRBJ1-2, with a tentative D call TRBD1 (5 bases). The CDR3 DNA follows: TGCAGCGTTGAAGTCGGGGGTCTGGGTGGCTACACCTTC. It translates to CSVEVGGLGGYTF.